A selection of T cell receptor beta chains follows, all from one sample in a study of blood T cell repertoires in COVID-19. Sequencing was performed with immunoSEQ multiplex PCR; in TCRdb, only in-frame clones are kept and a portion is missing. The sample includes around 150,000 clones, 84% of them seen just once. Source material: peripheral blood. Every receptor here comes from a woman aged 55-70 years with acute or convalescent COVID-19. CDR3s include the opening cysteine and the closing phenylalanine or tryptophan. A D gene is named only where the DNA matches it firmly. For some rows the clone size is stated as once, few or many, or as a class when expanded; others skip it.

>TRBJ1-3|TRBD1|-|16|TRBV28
CASNPRGTGSGNTIYF
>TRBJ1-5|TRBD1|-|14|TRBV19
CASSRQGGNQPQHF
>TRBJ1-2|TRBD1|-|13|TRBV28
CATEDRANYGYTF
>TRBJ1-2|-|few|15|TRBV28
CASSLAGPKTYGYTF
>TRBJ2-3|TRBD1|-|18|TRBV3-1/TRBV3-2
CASSQMGAGTGATDTQYF
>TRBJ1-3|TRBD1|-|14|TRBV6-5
CASGPTGVGNTIYF
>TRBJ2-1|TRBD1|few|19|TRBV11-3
CASSPDRGRSGLANVEQFF
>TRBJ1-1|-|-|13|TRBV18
CASSPSENTEAFF
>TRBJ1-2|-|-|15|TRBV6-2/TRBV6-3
CASSYAGGTNYGYTF
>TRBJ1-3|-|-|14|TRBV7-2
CASSLADSGNTIYF
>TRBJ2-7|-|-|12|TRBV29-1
CSVPGPSYEQYF
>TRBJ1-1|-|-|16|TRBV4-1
CASSRDRQDRNTEAFF
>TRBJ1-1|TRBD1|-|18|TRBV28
CASRIEGQGGSMNGEAFF
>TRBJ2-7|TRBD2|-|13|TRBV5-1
CASSTSGNYEQYF
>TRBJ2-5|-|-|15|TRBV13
CASSLRGTNQETQYF
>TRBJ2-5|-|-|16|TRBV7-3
CASSSVGTSERETQYF
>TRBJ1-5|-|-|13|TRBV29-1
CSVVENQNQPQHF
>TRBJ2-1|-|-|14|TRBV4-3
CASSRDRTGDEQFF
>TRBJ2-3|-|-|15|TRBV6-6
CASTQRLSSTDTQYF
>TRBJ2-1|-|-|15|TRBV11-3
CASSPLQGRGNEQFF
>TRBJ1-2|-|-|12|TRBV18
CASSRSEYGYTF
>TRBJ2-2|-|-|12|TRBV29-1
CSALQRTGELFF
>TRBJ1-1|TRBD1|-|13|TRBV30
CAWNPGGFVEAFF
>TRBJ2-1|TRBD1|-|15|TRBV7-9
CASSYRDSKYNEQFF
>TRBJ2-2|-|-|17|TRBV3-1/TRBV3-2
CASSHGDSHRGTGELFF
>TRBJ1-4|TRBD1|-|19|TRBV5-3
CARRTRSRGQAPTNEKLFF
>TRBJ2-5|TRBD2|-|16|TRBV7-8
CASSSLAGGRQETQYF
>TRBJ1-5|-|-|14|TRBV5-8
CASSLAGGVQPQHF
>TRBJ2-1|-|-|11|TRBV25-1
CASSGTKAQFF
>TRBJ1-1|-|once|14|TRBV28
CASRQTETNTEAFF
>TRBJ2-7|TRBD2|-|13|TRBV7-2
CASMTSGDYEQYF
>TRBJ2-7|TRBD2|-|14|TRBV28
CASRQAGETYEQYF
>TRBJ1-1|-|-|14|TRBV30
CAWSEGWGPTEAFF
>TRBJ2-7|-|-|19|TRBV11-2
CASSRERSSAPWGVYEQYF
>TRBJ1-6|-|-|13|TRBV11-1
CASSPRSNSPLHF
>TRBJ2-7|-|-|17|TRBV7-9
CASSPARGLTTSVRKYF
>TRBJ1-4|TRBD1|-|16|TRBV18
CASSPRTGDEEEKLFF
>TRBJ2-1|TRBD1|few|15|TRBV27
CASSFMLRGPNEQFF
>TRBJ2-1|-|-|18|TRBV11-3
CASSLGRLDPSSYNEQFF
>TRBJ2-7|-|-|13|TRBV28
CASSLGQTYEQYF
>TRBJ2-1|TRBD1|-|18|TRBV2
CASSDGQGFGSSYNEQFF
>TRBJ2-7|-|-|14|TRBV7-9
CASSQSDSLYEQYF
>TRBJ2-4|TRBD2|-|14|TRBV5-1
CASSSPSGQNIQYF
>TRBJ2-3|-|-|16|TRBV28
CASRIGVREDTDTQYF
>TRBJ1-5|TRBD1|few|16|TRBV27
CASSSLTGASNQPQHF
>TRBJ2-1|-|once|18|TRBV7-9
CASSHYSRGRLLYNEQFF
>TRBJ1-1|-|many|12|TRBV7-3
CASSNTGSEAFF